Sequencing of this T cell receptor (beta chain) was carried out in a study of a mutant IDH1 vaccine in newly diagnosed glioma. At the level of the study: The treated population exhibited a male proportion of about 60%, a female proportion of about 38%, and a mean age of around 40 years.

The CDR3 covers 18 residues. CDR1 PRHDT and CDR2 FYEKMQ come from the germline V gene (reference sequence). Germline trimming cut 6 bases from V and 1 base from J; bases unmatched to any gene: 13. Sample time point: week 5, during vaccination. Vaccination used 300 ug of mutant IDH1 20-mer peptide per dose, with topical imiquimod. Remarks on this clone: The target antigen is unknown.

Profiling relied on immunoSEQ multiplex PCR, and the TCRdb table lists in-frame clones only, not all of them. The table has more than 35,000 clones, 80% to 90% seen once. The sample was PBMCs, taken from a glioma patient whose treatment included an IDH1 peptide vaccine. This TCR was recovered from a man in his forties with glioma. This rearrangement joins TRBV13 to TRBJ2-2; 8 nucleotides agree with TRBD1. The CDR3 bases are TGTGCCAGCAGTCGTAAATCATCTGGGACAGGGAACACCGGGGAGCTGTTTTTT. Translated, it gives CASSRKSSGTGNTGELFF.